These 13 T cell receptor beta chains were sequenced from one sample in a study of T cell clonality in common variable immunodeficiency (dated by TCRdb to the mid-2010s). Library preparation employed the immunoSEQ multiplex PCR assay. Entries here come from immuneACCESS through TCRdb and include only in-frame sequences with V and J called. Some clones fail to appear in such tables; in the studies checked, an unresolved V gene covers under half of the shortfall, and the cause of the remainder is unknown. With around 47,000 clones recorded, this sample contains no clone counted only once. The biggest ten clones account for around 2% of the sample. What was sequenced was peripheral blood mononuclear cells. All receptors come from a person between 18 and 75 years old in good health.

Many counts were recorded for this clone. The sequenced CDR3 bases are TGCAGTGCTTCTAATAGCAATCAGCCC. It codes for CSASNSNQP. The whole CDR3 protein reads CSASNSNQPQHF. The J gene is TRBJ1-5, the V gene TRBV20-1; no reliable D call. The CDR3 end falls 3 residues outside the read, so it is completed with the germline J gene. Per the germline V gene, CDR1 is DFQATT and CDR2 is SNEGSKA (reference sequence). The ends were cut back, 5 bases at V and 0 bases at J, with 5 bases in the middle. The CDR3 is 12 amino acids.

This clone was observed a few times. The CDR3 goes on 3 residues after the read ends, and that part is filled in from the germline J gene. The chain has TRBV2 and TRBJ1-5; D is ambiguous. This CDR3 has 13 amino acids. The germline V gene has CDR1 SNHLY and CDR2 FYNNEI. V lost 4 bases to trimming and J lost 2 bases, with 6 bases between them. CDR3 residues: CASSGRGNQPQHF. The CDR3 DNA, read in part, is TGTGCCAGCAGTGGCCGGGGCAATCAGCCC.

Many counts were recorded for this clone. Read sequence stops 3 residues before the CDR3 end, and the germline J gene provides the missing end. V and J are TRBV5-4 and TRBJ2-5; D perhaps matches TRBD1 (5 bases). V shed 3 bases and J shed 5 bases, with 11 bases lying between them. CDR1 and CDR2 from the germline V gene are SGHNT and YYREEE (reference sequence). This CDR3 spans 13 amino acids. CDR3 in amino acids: CASSSDRAETQYF. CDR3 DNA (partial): TGTGCCAGCAGCTCCGACAGAGCGGAGACC.

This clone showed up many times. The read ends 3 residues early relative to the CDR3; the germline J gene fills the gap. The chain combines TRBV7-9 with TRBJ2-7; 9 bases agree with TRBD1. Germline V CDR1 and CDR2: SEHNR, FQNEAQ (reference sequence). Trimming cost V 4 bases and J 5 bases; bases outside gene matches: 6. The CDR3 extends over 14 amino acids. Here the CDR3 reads CASSSRDRANEQYF. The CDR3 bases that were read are TGTGCCAGCAGCTCCCGGGACAGGGCCAACGAG.

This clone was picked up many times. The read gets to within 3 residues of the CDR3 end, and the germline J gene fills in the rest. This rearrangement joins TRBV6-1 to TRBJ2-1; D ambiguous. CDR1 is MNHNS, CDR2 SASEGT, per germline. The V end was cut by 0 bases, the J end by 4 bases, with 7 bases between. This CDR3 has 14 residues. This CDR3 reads CASSEAPGYNEQFF. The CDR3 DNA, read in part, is TGTGCCAGCAGTGAAGCGCCCGGTTACAATGAG.

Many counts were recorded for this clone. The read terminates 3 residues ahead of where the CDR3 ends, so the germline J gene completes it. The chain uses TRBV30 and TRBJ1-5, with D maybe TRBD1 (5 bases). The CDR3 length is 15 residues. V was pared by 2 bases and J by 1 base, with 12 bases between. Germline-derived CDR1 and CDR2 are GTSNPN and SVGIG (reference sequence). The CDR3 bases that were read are TGTGCCTGGAGTAGGCAGGGTCTAAGCAATCAGCCC. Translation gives CAWSRQGLSNQP. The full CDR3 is CAWSRQGLSNQPQHF.

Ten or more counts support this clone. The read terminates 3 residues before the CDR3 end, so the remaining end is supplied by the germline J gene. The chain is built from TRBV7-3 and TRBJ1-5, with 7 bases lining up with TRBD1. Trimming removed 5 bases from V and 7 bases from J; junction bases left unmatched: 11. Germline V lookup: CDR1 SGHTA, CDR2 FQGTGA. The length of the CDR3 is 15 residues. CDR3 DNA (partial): TGTGCCAGCAGCCAGACAGGGTTCTTGGACCAGCCC. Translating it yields CASSQTGFLDQP. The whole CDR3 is CASSQTGFLDQPQHF.

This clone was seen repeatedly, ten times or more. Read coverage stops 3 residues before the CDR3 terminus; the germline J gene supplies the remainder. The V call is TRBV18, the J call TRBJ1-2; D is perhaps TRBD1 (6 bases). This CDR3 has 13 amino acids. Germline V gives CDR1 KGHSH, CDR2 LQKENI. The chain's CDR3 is CASSPLQGGGYTF. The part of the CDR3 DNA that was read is TGTGCCAGCTCACCATTACAGGGCGGAGGC.

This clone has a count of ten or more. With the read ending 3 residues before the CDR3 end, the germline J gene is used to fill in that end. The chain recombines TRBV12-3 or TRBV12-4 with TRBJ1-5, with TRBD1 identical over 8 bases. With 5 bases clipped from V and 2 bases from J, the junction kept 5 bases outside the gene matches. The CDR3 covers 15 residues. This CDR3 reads CASSRQGFGNQPQHF. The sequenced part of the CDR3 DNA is TGTGCCAGCAGTCGACAGGGGTTTGGCAATCAGCCC.

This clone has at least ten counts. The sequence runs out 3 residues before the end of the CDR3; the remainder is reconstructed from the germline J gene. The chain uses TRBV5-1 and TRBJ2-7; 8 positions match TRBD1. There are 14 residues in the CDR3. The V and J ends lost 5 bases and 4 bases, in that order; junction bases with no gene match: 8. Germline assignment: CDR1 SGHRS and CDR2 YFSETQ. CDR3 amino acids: CASSLQGERYEQYF. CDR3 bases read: TGCGCCAGCAGTTTACAGGGGGAGCGTTACGAG.

CDR3 protein: CASSTWTAEAFF. The CDR3 DNA, read in part, is TGTGCCAGCAGCACCTGGACAGCTGAA. The J gene is TRBJ1-1, the V gene TRBV7-9; the D gene is possibly TRBD1 (6 bases). The CDR3 extends 3 residues past the end of the read, so its final part is completed from the germline J gene. The length of the CDR3 is 12 residues. V dropped 5 bases and J dropped 6 bases, with 10 bases sitting between them. Looked up from germline, CDR1 is SEHNR and CDR2 is FQNEAQ (reference sequence).

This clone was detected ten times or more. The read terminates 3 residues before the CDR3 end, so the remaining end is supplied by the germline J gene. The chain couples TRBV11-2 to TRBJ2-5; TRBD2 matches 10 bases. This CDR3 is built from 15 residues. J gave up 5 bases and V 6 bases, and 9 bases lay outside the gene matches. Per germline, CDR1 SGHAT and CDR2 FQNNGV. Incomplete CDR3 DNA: TGTGCCAGCAGACCAGCGGGGGGGATCATGGAGACC. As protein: CASRPAGGIMET. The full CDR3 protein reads CASRPAGGIMETQYF.

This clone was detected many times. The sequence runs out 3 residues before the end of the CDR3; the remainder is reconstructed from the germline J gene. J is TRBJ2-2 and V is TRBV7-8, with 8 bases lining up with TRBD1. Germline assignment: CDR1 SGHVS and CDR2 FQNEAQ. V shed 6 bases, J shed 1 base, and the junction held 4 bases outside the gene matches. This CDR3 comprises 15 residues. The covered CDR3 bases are TGTGCCAGCAGAAACACAGGGGGGAACACCGGGGAG. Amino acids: CASRNTGGNTGE. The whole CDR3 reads CASRNTGGNTGELFF.